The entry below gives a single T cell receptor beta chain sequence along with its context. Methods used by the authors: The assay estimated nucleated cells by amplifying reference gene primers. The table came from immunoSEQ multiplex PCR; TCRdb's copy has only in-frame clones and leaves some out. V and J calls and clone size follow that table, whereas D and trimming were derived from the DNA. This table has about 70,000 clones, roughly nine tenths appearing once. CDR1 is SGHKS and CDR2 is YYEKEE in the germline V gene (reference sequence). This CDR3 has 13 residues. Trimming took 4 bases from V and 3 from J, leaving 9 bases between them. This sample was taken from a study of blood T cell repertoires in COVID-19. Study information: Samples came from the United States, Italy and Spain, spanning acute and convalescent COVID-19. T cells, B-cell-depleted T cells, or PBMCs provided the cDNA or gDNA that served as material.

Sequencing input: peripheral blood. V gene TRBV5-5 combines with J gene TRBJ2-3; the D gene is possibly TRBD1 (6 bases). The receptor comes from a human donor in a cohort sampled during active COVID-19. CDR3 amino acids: CASSGGHTDTQYF. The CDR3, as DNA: TGTGCCAGCAGCGGGGGACATACAGATACGCAGTATTTT.